This T cell receptor (beta chain) stems from a study of tumor-infiltrating lymphocytes in oesophageal squamous cell carcinoma. TCRdb re-derived calls from the PCR reads in MiXCR, one entry per CDR3 protein. The table has more than 9,000 distinct CDR3 sequences, around 50% seen once. About this clonotype itself: A read error is likely, as this CDR3 ends without the conserved phenylalanine or tryptophan.

Sequencing used esophageal tumor tissue. The receptor comes from a male donor with esophageal squamous cell carcinoma.

CDR3 region: CASSLQTYEQFL. CDR3 nucleotides: TGTGCCAGCAGCTTACAGACCTATGAGCAGTTCTTA. The V gene is TRBV7-4, the J gene TRBJ2-5; no firm D call. The DNA matches TRBJ2-1 better at its end, which makes the J call doubtful. The germline V gene has CDR1 SGHVT and CDR2 SQSDAQ. This CDR3 has 12 amino acids.